This T cell receptor beta chain was captured by sequencing in a study of PD-L1 blockade in urothelial cancer. The CDR3 extends over 15 amino acids. The ends lost 6 bases at V and 5 bases at J; junction bases unmatched: 7. Germline CDR1 reads LGHNT; CDR2 reads FRNRAP. Diagnoses among patients were locally advanced or metastatic urothelial carcinoma. This clone was seen only a few times. Amplification of housekeeping genes quantified FFPE tumor DNA. Assay used: immunoSEQ multiplex PCR; TCRdb lists only in-frame clones, some missing. In the table there are about 36,000 clones, about a third of which are singletons.

V gene TRBV12-5 combines with J gene TRBJ1-6; TRBD1 matches at 7 bases. The sequence came from a man between 60 and 70 years old with urothelial cancer. Sequencing was performed on tumor tissue, taken before atezolizumab (anti-PD-L1) treatment. DNA of the CDR3: TGTGCTAGTGGCGACTGGGACAGCGATAATTCACCCCTCCACTTT. It yields the protein CASGDWDSDNSPLHF.